The clone carrying this T cell receptor beta chain was observed many times. Its antigen is still unknown. The data originate from a study of blood T cells in healthy people across ages. Study-level findings and limits: The study regarded diversity estimates from one million T cells as underestimates. Per-million-T-cell TCR beta diversity fell roughly linearly with age.

The CDR3 extends over 15 amino acids. The junction had 6 bases not matched to a gene; V was cut back by 1 base and J by 8 bases. Germline assignment: CDR1 MRHNA and CDR2 SNTAGT. Through a sample-barcoded 5' primer and a J-beta primer mix, a second PCR was run for roughly 6 to 11 cycles. Unique molecular identifiers of 12 random nucleotides labeled each cDNA. One entry per CDR3 protein, called by TCRdb with MiXCR from the 5' RACE reads. Of more than 550,000 distinct CDR3 sequences listed, 22% are singletons. The genes are TRBV6-4 and TRBJ2-1, with 9 bases aligning to TRBD2. The TCR sequence derives from a man aged 65-85 years in good health. Source material: blood. CDR3 nucleotide sequence: TGTGCCAGCAGTGACTGGTCTAGCGGGAACTATGAGCAGTTCTTC. Its protein is CASSDWSSGNYEQFF.